This T cell receptor beta chain originates from a study of PD-1 blockade in mismatch repair-deficient tumors. The overall study: Patients had approximately 11 mismatch repair-deficient cancer types, all previously treated and progressing.

Broader study findings: Tumor-resident clones, often undetectable pretreatment in blood, expanded then contracted after pembrolizumab.

Concerning this clone itself: Its antigen is unidentified.

The protocol was immunoSEQ multiplex PCR, while the TCRdb copy is restricted to in-frame clones and leaves out a portion. The sample lists 40,000 or so clones, around 79% occurring once. Mismatch repair deficiency was confirmed in all patients, by PCR or immunohistochemistry. TCRs were sequenced from a few patients responding to pembrolizumab. Germline V gene sequence: CDR1 MGHRA, CDR2 YSYEKL. V was pared by 4 bases and J by 2 bases, with 14 bases between. The CDR3 loop spans 15 amino acids. The V call is TRBV4-1, the J call TRBJ1-2; no reliable D call. The sample consisted of peripheral blood, taken 4 weeks after starting pembrolizumab. The receptor was derived from an adult with mismatch repair-deficient cancer. Here the CDR3 DNA reads TGCGCCAGCAGCCCGGCGGGCGGAGAAAACTATGGCTACACCTTC. It yields the protein CASSPAGGENYGYTF.